This T cell receptor (beta chain) was identified in a study of blood T cells in healthy people across ages (dated by TCRdb to between 2014 and 2016). In terms of the full investigation: In model experiments, roughly one uniquely barcoded TCR beta cDNA molecule per two T cells was captured by template switching. To track age-related changes in TCR beta repertoire diversity, the study relied on deep sequencing normalized with unique cDNA molecular identifiers. Donors were grouped into four age groups: young (average approximately 15 years), middle-aged (39), aged (about 60) and long-lived (82). To avoid experimental bias, donors of different ages were distributed randomly across sequencing lanes. Two additional independent replicas of 1 million unique cDNA reads from the same blood draw were analyzed for two donors (one aged 18 to 29 and one aged 80 or older). Overall study results and their limits: As age increased, observed TCR beta diversity per million T cells dropped in a roughly linear way, and a significant reduction was already evident by age 40. Because donor CMV infection status was unknown, age-related changes in expanded clonotypes were potentially confounded. Observed TCR beta diversity correlated strongly with the percentage of naive T cells measured by flow cytometry. Compared with the aged group, the long-lived group had more naive CD4+ T cells, fewer expanded clones and increased TCR diversity, a pattern suggesting age selection. Conclusive comparison of naive and antigen-experienced compartments was prevented by the profiling of bulk unsorted PBMCs. Estimates of total diversity from one million sequenced T cells were regarded as lower bounds and underestimates.

A remark on this clonotype: There is no known antigen for this receptor. There are no base qualities to consult, and no much larger clone falls within one base.

To prepare the library, 5' RACE was applied. The instrument was an Illumina HiSeq 2500. The second PCR ran for about 7 to 11 cycles and used a J-beta primer mix along with a sample-barcoded 5' primer. Each TCR beta cDNA molecule received a unique molecular identifier from a template-switch 5' adaptor carrying 12 random nucleotides. At least 2.5 million CDR3-containing paired-end reads were obtained from each sample. All of the RNA was converted into first-strand cDNA using the Mint cDNA synthesis kit, with a TRBC-specific oligonucleotide serving as the primer. After uracil-DNA glycosylase treatment, a first 18-cycle PCR used universal primers M1SS and BC2_uni_R on all cDNA. In the authors' own workflow: Each sample was normalized by randomly selecting 1 million high-quality reads, each carrying a distinct molecular identifier. Reads with shared molecular identifiers were discarded instead of being binned into consensus sequences. MiTCR, run with a Q25 quality threshold and the strictest error-elimination algorithm, handled CDR3 identification, clonotype clustering and error correction. A nonparametric unseen species model with Euler transformation was used to estimate a lower bound on total TCR beta diversity. The public reads were reprocessed in TCRdb via fastp at Q25 and MiXCR, keeping in-frame beta chains. A single entry per CDR3 protein holds the most common genes and DNA from its merged rows. The V and J calls, along with clone size, are taken from TCRdb and not from the paper's own processing. Present in this sample are fewer than 1.5 million distinct CDR3 sequences, around 39% of which were seen just once. Around 8% of the sample goes to the ten largest clones.

For this chain, trimming is 4 bases at the V end and 3 bases at the J end, and the number of junction bases without a gene match is 11. Including cysteine and phenylalanine, the CDR3 has 18 amino acids. CDR3 DNA only is kept here, 54 bases in frame from base 1. The germline V gene encodes CDR1 KGHSY and CDR2 FQNENV. Systemically healthy Caucasian individuals from Russia, over 30 in total and aged roughly 6 to 95 years, were included as donors. Each donor gave 8 to 10 milliliters of peripheral blood, collected into EDTA-treated Vacutainer tubes. Ficoll-Paque density-gradient centrifugation was used to isolate PBMCs, with at least 7 million per sample. Total RNA, at least 5 micrograms per sample, was extracted from PBMCs with Trizol reagent. The percentages of naive CD45RAhigh/CD27high T cells were determined by flow cytometry on a PBMC aliquot from every donor.

The chain joins TRBV16 to TRBJ2-7, and 14 junction bases match TRBD2. The clonotype comes from a woman aged 18 to 35 in good health. Sequenced input: blood. The bases are TGTGCCAGCAGCCCCGAGCTAGGGACTAGCGGGAGACTCTACGAGCAGTACTTC. It translates as CASSPELGTSGRLYEQYF. The full variable domain, completed from the reference TRBV16 and TRBJ2-7 proteins outside the CDR3, reads GEEVAQTPKHLVRGEGQKAKLYCAPIKGHSYVFWYQQVLKNEFKFLISFQNENVFDETGMPKERFSAKCLPNSPCSLEIQATKLEDSAVYFCASSPELGTSGRLYEQYFGPGTRLTVT.